This paragraph covers one TCR beta chain sequence. V lost 2 bases and J lost 3, with 5 bases in between. The CDR3 consists of 12 residues. Germline-derived CDR1 and CDR2 are LGHNT and FRNRAP. The authors' processing: Reference gene primer amplification gave nucleated cell count estimates. Profiled with immunoSEQ multiplex PCR; TCRdb holds only in-frame clones, not every one. V and J calls plus clone size are reproduced from that table; the DNA served to infer D and trimming. This sample has 60,000 to 95,000 clones, with about 87% found just once. These data are taken from a study of blood T cell repertoires in COVID-19. About the study: Acute and convalescent COVID-19 samples came from the United States, Italy and Spain. From T cells, B-cell-depleted T cells, or PBMCs came the material, which was cDNA or gDNA.

The chain joins TRBV12-5 to TRBJ2-7; D is uncertain. Sequenced: peripheral blood. The receptor was isolated from a woman between 45 and 65 years old with acute or convalescent COVID-19. The CDR3 loop is CASGLYGYEQYF. CDR3 in DNA: TGTGCTAGTGGTTTGTACGGCTACGAGCAGTACTTC.